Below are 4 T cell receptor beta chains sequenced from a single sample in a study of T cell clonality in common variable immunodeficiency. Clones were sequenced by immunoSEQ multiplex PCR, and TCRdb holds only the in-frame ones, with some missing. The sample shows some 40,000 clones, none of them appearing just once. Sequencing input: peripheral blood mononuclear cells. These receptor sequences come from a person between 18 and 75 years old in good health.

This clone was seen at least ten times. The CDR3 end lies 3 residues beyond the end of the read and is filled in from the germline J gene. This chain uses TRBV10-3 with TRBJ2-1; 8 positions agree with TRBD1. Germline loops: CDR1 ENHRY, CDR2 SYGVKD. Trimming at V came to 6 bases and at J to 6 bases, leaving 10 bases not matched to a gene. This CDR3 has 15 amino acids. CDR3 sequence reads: CAISDTRQGSNEQFF. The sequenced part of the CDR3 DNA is TGTGCCATCAGCGATACTAGACAGGGGAGCAATGAG.

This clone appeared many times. The CDR3 sequence: CSGRTGSHTGELFF. The CDR3 DNA, read in part, is TGCAGCGGACGCACCGGGTCCCACACCGGGGAG. The chain couples TRBV29-1 to TRBJ2-2; D not resolved. The read ends 3 residues early relative to the CDR3; the germline J gene fills the gap. The CDR3 is made up of 14 amino acids. Germline V lookup: CDR1 SQVTM, CDR2 ANQGSEA. Trimming removed 7 bases from V and 3 bases from J, with 15 bases in between.

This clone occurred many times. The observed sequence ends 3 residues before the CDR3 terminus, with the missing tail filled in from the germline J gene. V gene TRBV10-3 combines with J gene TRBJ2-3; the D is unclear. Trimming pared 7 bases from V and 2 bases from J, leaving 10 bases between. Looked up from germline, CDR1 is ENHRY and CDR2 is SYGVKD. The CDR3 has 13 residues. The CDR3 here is CAINRVHTDTQYF. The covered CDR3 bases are TGTGCCATCAACCGGGTCCACACAGATACG.

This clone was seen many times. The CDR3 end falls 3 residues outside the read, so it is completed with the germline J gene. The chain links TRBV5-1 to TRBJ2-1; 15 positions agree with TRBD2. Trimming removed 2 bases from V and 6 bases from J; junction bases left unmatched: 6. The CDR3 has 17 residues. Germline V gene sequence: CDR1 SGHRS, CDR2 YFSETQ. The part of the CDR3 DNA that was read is TGCGCCAGCAGCTTTTCCGGGACTAGCGGGAGGTCCAATGAG. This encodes CASSFSGTSGRSNE. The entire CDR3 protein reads CASSFSGTSGRSNEQFF.